This TCR beta chain was identified in a study of multiple sclerosis patients with progressive multifocal leukoencephalopathy. TCRdb's copy holds only in-frame clones and misses some; the assay was immunoSEQ multiplex PCR. The sample holds more than 30,000 clones; 80% to 95% are singletons and the top ten take less than 2%. Study findings and constraints: Most PML patients had lower entropy, suggesting less diverse TRB repertoires.

V lost 1 base, J lost 1 base, and 7 bases stayed unmatched. The CDR3 is 16 residues long. Germline CDR1 is LNHNV and CDR2 is YYDKDF (reference sequence). This clone showed up just once. Its antigen remains unidentified. The time point here: before natalizumab initiation. All PML patients were female, and all patients had earlier interferon beta. T0 refers to blood drawn before natalizumab was first infused. This rearrangement joins TRBV15 to TRBJ2-7; 7 bases match TRBD2. This TCR was recovered from a man aged 25 to 40 with multiple sclerosis. Sequencing was done on a sample of PBMCs. In nucleotides, the CDR3 is TGTGCCACCAGCAGAGGGCAGCGGGACGGGTCCTACGAGCAGTACTTC. Protein product: CATSRGQRDGSYEQYF.